This T cell receptor (beta chain) was identified in a study of T cell responses to AZD1222 COVID-19 vaccine. Study-wide results and caveats: Donors skewed white British and female; clonal diversity was possibly underestimated. Dominant CD4 TCR responses targeted spike regions 160-218 and 743-854.

Sequencing used immunoSEQ multiplex PCR; TCRdb keeps in-frame clones, though not all of them. Here the sample spans about 140,000 clones, roughly 87% being singletons. On this clone itself: Its antigen remains unknown.

Losses at the gene ends were 5 bases for V and 0 bases for J; bases not matched to a gene: 3. CDR1 is PRHDT, CDR2 FYEKMQ, per germline (reference sequence). The CDR3 sequence is 14 residues long. The starting material was peripheral blood, obtained 28 days after the second AZD1222 dose. This sequence joins TRBV13 and TRBJ1-2; 7 bases agree with TRBD1. The TCR originated in an adult who received the AZD1222 COVID-19 vaccine. As DNA, the CDR3 is TGTGCCAGCAGCCAAGGGGGCCCTAACTATGGCTACACCTTC. Residues: CASSQGGPNYGYTF.